This T cell receptor beta chain comes out of a study of OX40 agonist ivuxolimab in advanced cancers. Findings and limits, study-wide: The CD4+ and CD8+ T cells in the blood had expanded clonally by week 6 at 0.1 to 3.0 mg/kg.

The table came from immunoSEQ multiplex PCR; TCRdb's copy has only in-frame clones and leaves some out. The sample carries roughly 64,000 clones, roughly nine tenths recorded once. Germline V CDR1 and CDR2: LNHDA, SQIVND (reference sequence). The CDR3 runs 13 residues. This clone was seen just once. Its antigen is as yet unknown. The sequences come from CD4+ or CD8+ T cells sorted from blood, collected in a trial of the OX40 agonist ivuxolimab. The chain employs TRBV19 and TRBJ2-5, with D perhaps TRBD2 (6 bases). The J call is doubtful: the DNA matches TRBJ2-7 better. The sequence derives from an adult with an advanced solid tumor such as melanoma, head and neck, liver or kidney cancer. The chain's CDR3 is CASSDRRRDEQYF. The DNA for the CDR3 is TGTGCCAGTAGTGATCGGCGGAGGGACGAGCAGTACTTC.